These 16 T cell receptor beta chains were all obtained from the same sample, sequenced in a study of blood T cell repertoires in COVID-19. Sequenced by immunoSEQ multiplex PCR; TCRdb stores in-frame clones only, minus some. The sample lists around 100,000 clones; around nine tenths were seen once. The sequenced sample was peripheral blood. The receptors were gathered from an elderly woman in a cohort sampled during active COVID-19.

The chain is built from TRBV9 and TRBJ2-5, with TRBD2 matching over 11 bases. The V gene end was trimmed by 3 bases and the J gene end by 5 bases; junction bases not matched to a gene: 3. Germline CDR1 is SGDLS and CDR2 is YYNGEE. The CDR3 has 14 amino acids. DNA of the CDR3: TGTGCCAGCAGCGAACTAGCGGGGGTTGAGACCCAGTACTTC. As protein: CASSELAGVETQYF.

The chain uses TRBV27 and TRBJ1-6; a possible D gene is TRBD1 (5 bases). Germline CDR1 reads MNHEY; CDR2 reads SMNVEV (reference sequence). The V gene lost 6 bases and the J gene lost 6 bases, with 9 bases spanning the gap. The CDR3 has 13 residues. Here the CDR3 DNA reads TGTGCCAGCAGGCGGACATCTAATTCACCCCTCCACTTT. Protein sequence: CASRRTSNSPLHF.

The genes are TRBV2 and TRBJ2-5; 8 bases map to TRBD1. Germline V gene lookup returns CDR1 SNHLY and CDR2 FYNNEI. This CDR3 has 14 residues. With 6 bases clipped from V and 2 bases from J, the junction kept 5 bases outside the gene matches. The CDR3 spells CASRTDRGQETQYF. CDR3 nucleotides: TGTGCCAGCAGGACAGACAGGGGACAAGAGACCCAGTACTTC.

The chain has TRBV11-2 and TRBJ2-1; TRBD2 matches 12 bases. Germline V gene data show CDR1 as SGHAT and CDR2 as FQNNGV. V shed 5 bases and J 9 bases; nucleotides not matched to a gene: 5. The CDR3 runs 14 residues. CDR3 protein: CASSPGLAGIEQFF. CDR3 bases: TGTGCCAGCAGCCCAGGACTAGCGGGGATTGAGCAGTTCTTC.

The chain recombines TRBV2 with TRBJ1-1, with 7 bases fitting TRBD1. The CDR3 length is 13 residues. V gave up 6 bases and J gave up 1 base; unmatched junction bases: 2. Germline loops: CDR1 SNHLY, CDR2 FYNNEI. The CDR3 loop reads CASSQGGNTEAFF. Here the CDR3 DNA reads TGTGCCAGCAGCCAGGGGGGGAACACTGAAGCTTTCTTT.

The V gene is TRBV28, the J gene TRBJ1-3; 8 nucleotides line up with TRBD1. Germline assignment: CDR1 MDHEN and CDR2 SYDVKM. CDR3 length: 13 residues. The J segment lost 2 bases and the V segment lost 6 bases, leaving 0 bases of the junction unmatched. Here the CDR3 DNA reads TGTGCCAGCAGCAGGGGGCCTGGAAACACCATATATTTT. It encodes CASSRGPGNTIYF.

The gene calls are TRBV28 and TRBJ2-1; 11 positions match TRBD2. Germline CDR1 MDHEN, CDR2 SYDVKM. This CDR3 has 15 amino acids. V trimming: 1 base; J trimming: 6 bases; junction bases outside the gene matches: 2. CDR3 region: CASSLSTSGGNEQFF. DNA for the CDR3: TGTGCCAGCAGTTTATCAACTAGCGGGGGCAATGAGCAGTTCTTC.

This clone was counted a few times. The V call is TRBV2, the J call TRBJ1-5; D may be TRBD1 (6 bases). There are 16 residues in the CDR3. The germline V gene has CDR1 SNHLY and CDR2 FYNNEI. V lost 6 bases, J lost 0 bases, and 15 bases lay in between. The CDR3 sequence is CASSAGQSNSNQPQHF. For the CDR3, the DNA is TGTGCCAGCAGCGCCGGACAGTCGAATAGCAATCAGCCCCAGCATTTT.

This clone was seen only once. The chain uses TRBV19 and TRBJ2-3; the match to TRBD2 covers 12 bases. V shed 5 bases, J shed 6 bases, and the junction held 3 bases outside the gene matches. The germline V gene has CDR1 LNHDA and CDR2 SQIVND (reference sequence). The CDR3 totals 14 residues. CDR3 amino acids: CASSETSGRDTQYF. The CDR3 DNA sequence: TGTGCCAGTAGTGAAACTAGCGGGAGGGATACGCAGTATTTT.

This chain connects TRBV5-4 to TRBJ2-1; a weak D match, TRBD1 (5 bases). V dropped 1 base and J dropped 3 bases, with 11 bases sitting between them. In germline, CDR1 is SGHNT, CDR2 YYREEE (reference sequence). This CDR3 is built from 15 residues. The CDR3 is CASSLIGARYNEQFF. The DNA for the CDR3 is TGTGCCAGCAGCTTGATTGGGGCTCGCTACAATGAGCAGTTCTTC.

Here the CDR3 reads CASSPGLGEQFF. The CDR3, as DNA: TGCGCCAGCAGCCCCGGACTGGGTGAGCAGTTCTTC. The chain is built from TRBV10-1 and TRBJ2-1; D is possibly TRBD2 (5 bases). The CDR3 loop spans 12 amino acids. V gave up 6 bases and J gave up 9 bases, with 12 bases separating them. Germline values: CDR1 WNHNN, CDR2 SYGVQD (reference sequence).

This clone showed up just once. The chain recombines TRBV12-3 or TRBV12-4 with TRBJ2-2; 10 nucleotides line up with TRBD2. The ends lost 10 bases at V and 6 bases at J; junction bases unmatched: 5. CDR3 length: 13 residues. DNA of the CDR3: TGTGCCACCCAGCGGGAGGGCGCCGGGGAGCTGTTTTTT. Amino acids: CATQREGAGELFF.

The rearrangement uses TRBV4-2 and TRBJ2-7, with D possibly matching TRBD2 (6 bases). Trimming cost V 4 bases and J 4 bases, with 14 bases left between them. Germline-derived CDR1 and CDR2 are LGHNA and YNFKEQ. This CDR3 is built from 14 residues. The chain's CDR3 is CASSPLAGRYEQYF. The CDR3 DNA sequence: TGTGCCAGCAGCCCCCTGGCGGGACGGTACGAGCAGTACTTC.

This rearrangement joins TRBV12-3 or TRBV12-4 to TRBJ1-2; no firm D call. There are 12 residues in the CDR3. The V end was cut by 3 bases, the J end by 4 bases, with 6 bases between. The CDR3 loop is CASSFGGYGYTF. CDR3 nucleotides: TGTGCCAGCAGTTTCGGCGGCTATGGCTACACCTTC.

The gene calls are TRBV19 and TRBJ2-1; 7 nucleotides align to TRBD1. The CDR3 has 15 amino acids. V gave up 10 bases and J gave up 5 bases; unmatched junction bases: 14. Per the germline V gene, CDR1 is LNHDA and CDR2 is SQIVND (reference sequence). The CDR3 reads CAIGDSQPTNNEQFF. The DNA for the CDR3 is TGTGCCATAGGGGACAGCCAACCGACGAACAATGAGCAGTTCTTC.

The chain joins TRBV15 to TRBJ1-4; maybe TRBD1 (6 bases). Trimming left V 0 bases short and J 8 bases short, with 16 bases between. Germline loops: CDR1 LNHNV, CDR2 YYDKDF (reference sequence). The CDR3 contains 16 residues. The CDR3 reads CATSRDQLQGNEKLFF. CDR3 in DNA: TGTGCCACCAGCAGAGATCAGCTACAGGGTAACGAAAAACTGTTTTTT.